This record concerns one TCR beta chain sequence. The antigen is undetermined. Data came from immunoSEQ multiplex PCR; TCRdb stores just in-frame clones and leaves some out. The table lists approximately 61,000 clones, over 75% of them singletons. This sample was taken from a study of T cell responses to AZD1222 COVID-19 vaccine. The CDR3 covers 15 residues. J lost 0 bases, V lost 5 bases, and 6 bases had no gene match. Germline CDR1 and CDR2: LNHDA and SQIVND (reference sequence). Whole-study results and caveats: The span of vaccine-associated CD4 TCRs extended across spike, with dominance at 160-218 and 743-854. Baseline serology detected seropositivity in only a handful of AZD1222 recipients.

This TCR came from an adult who received the AZD1222 COVID-19 vaccine. The sample consisted of peripheral blood, taken 28 days after the second AZD1222 dose. This sequence joins TRBV19 and TRBJ2-7, with 8 positions matching TRBD2. The CDR3 spells CASSLTAGVSYEQYF. CDR3 bases: TGTGCCAGTAGTCTGACAGCGGGAGTCTCCTACGAGCAGTACTTC.